Presented here are 2 T cell receptor beta chains from one specimen sequenced in a study of T cells in Graves' hyperthyroidism and ophthalmopathy. Amplified TCR beta CDR3 regions derived from RNA transcripts. The TCR CDR3 first-round RT-PCR relied on the HTBI primer set. One entry per CDR3 protein, called by TCRdb with MiXCR from the multiplex PCR reads. The table has fewer than 750,000 distinct CDR3 sequences, around 15% seen once. Sequences were obtained from blood. The receptors derive from a woman aged 40 to 55 with Graves' ophthalmopathy.

This clonotype was counted at least ten times. Here the CDR3 DNA reads TGTGCCATCAGTGAGTCGACAGAAATGAACACTGAAGCTTTCTTT. Encoded protein: CAISESTEMNTEAFF. This chain uses TRBV10-3 with TRBJ1-1, with D possibly TRBD1 on 5 matching bases. Germline-derived CDR1 and CDR2 are ENHRY and SYGVKD. This CDR3 has 15 residues. V was cut by 0 bases and J by 0 bases, with 8 bases left in between.

The chain uses TRBV12-3 or TRBV12-4 and TRBJ1-5; D is undetermined. Trimming removed 3 bases from V and 3 bases from J, with 9 bases in between. The CDR3 extends over 14 amino acids. This CDR3 is CASSFQTANQPQHF. Written as DNA, the CDR3 is TGTGCCAGCAGTTTCCAGACGGCCAATCAGCCCCAGCATTTT.